This is a list of T cell receptor beta chains from one sample in a study of T-cell memory formation after mild COVID-19. TCRdb called the 5' RACE reads again in MiXCR, with one record for every CDR3 protein. The table has about 340,000 distinct CDR3 sequences, less than 25% seen once. Sequencing was carried out using PBMCs or a T cell subset sorted from them (not recorded which). Every receptor here comes from a man aged 18 to 29 who had mild COVID-19 (a few samples of this study predate the infection). Cell type and time point are not known. Both conserved end residues are part of each CDR3. D genes are given only for firm matches. Size tells how often a clone was seen (once, few, many) or the class of an expanded clone, and some rows leave it out.

CASSELGSGRFF	TGTGCCAGCAGTGAGTTAGGATCAGGGCGGTTCTTC	.	.	TRBV25-1	TRBJ2-1
CASSYGASKNIQYF	TGTGCCAGCAGTTACGGGGCGTCCAAAAACATTCAGTACTTC	.	.	TRBV12-3/TRBV12-4	TRBJ2-4
CASSEYGGRGEKLFF	TGTGCCAGCAGTGAATATGGGGGGAGGGGTGAAAAACTGTTTTTT	.	.	TRBV25-1	TRBJ1-4
CASSPSGEGTDTQYF	TGTGCCAGCTCACCATCGGGTGAGGGCACAGATACGCAGTATTTT	.	few	TRBV18	TRBJ2-3
CASSPGVGDEQFF	TGTGCCAGCAGCCCAGGCGTAGGCGATGAGCAGTTCTTC	.	.	TRBV11-3	TRBJ2-1
CASSQHRDRGEGPGNEQFF	TGTGCCAGCAGCCAGCACCGGGACAGGGGAGAGGGACCAGGCAATGAGCAGTTCTTC	TRBD1	few	TRBV7-9	TRBJ2-1
CASSLVGGPNSGNTIYF	TGCGCCAGCAGCTTGGTGGGAGGGCCGAACTCTGGAAACACCATATATTTT	.	.	TRBV5-1	TRBJ1-3
CASSTAGGNQPQHF	TGTGCCAGCAGCACCGCGGGCGGCAATCAGCCCCAGCATTTT	.	many	TRBV7-9	TRBJ1-5
CASSVAGPYEQFF	TGTGCCAGCAGCGTAGCAGGTCCCTATGAGCAGTTCTTC	.	.	TRBV9	TRBJ2-1
CASSPNRDEKLFF	TGTGCCAGCTCACCTAACAGGGATGAAAAACTGTTTTTT	.	few	TRBV18	TRBJ1-4
CASSSGWGNIQYF	TGTGCCAGCAGTTCTGGGTGGGGAAACATTCAGTACTTC	.	few	TRBV12-3/TRBV12-4	TRBJ2-4
CASSLPGGARETQYF	TGTGCCAGCAGTTTACCGGGGGGGGCGCGTGAGACCCAGTACTTC	TRBD2	few	TRBV12-3/TRBV12-4	TRBJ2-5
CASSLGWGADEQFF	TGTGCCAGCAGCTTAGGATGGGGGGCTGATGAGCAGTTCTTC	.	.	TRBV7-9	TRBJ2-1
CASSEWIINYGYTF	TGTGCCAGCAGTGAATGGATCATTAACTATGGCTACACCTTC	.	.	TRBV25-1	TRBJ1-2
CSSVGAKNIQYF	TGCAGCTCCGTAGGAGCCAAAAACATTCAGTACTTC	.	.	TRBV29-1	TRBJ2-4
CSVRSQAGDNYGYTF	TGCAGCGTCCGTTCCCAGGCAGGGGACAACTATGGCTACACCTTC	.	.	TRBV29-1	TRBJ1-2
CASSPWTGGKNSPLHF	TGTGCCAGCAGCCCCTGGACAGGGGGAAAAAATTCACCCCTCCACTTT	TRBD1	.	TRBV12-3/TRBV12-4	TRBJ1-6
CASSLASGPNEQFF	TGCGCCAGCAGCTTGGCGTCGGGCCCCAATGAGCAGTTCTTC	.	many	TRBV5-1	TRBJ2-1
CASSADSMSSYNSPLHF	TGCGCCAGCAGCGCGGACAGCATGAGCTCCTATAATTCACCCCTCCACTTT	.	few	TRBV5-1	TRBJ1-6
CASSQTGTESYEQYF	TGCGCCAGCAGCCAAACCGGGACAGAAAGTTACGAGCAGTACTTC	TRBD1	once	TRBV5-1	TRBJ2-7
CASSQYRKQAADTQYF	TGTGCCAGCAGCCAGTACAGGAAGCAAGCAGCGGATACGCAGTATTTT	.	.	TRBV14	TRBJ2-3
CASRRHRGMGEQYF	TGTGCCAGCAGGAGACACAGGGGAATGGGGGAGCAGTACTTC	TRBD1	.	TRBV12-3/TRBV12-4	TRBJ2-7
CASSVFGGTDTQYF	TGTGCCAGCAGCGTTTTTGGGGGCACAGATACGCAGTATTTT	.	.	TRBV9	TRBJ2-3
CAWSPGGAIAGF	TGTGCCTGGAGTCCCGGGGGGGCGATAGCGGGCTTT	.	.	TRBV30	TRBJ1-1